Following are 14 T cell receptor delta chains from one sample sequenced in a study of γδ T cells in repeated Plasmodium falciparum infection. TCRdb used CATT to re-call clones from the multiplex PCR reads. This sample has 93,000 or so delta-chain clones; 0.98% occur once, and the top ten carry roughly 9.5%. Vgamma9/Vdelta2+ and Vdelta2-negative gammadelta T cells were flow-sorted from PBMC for bulk sequencing. Sequenced material: gamma-delta T cells from blood. The receptors shown here come from a pool of human donors (malaria-infected and uninfected, not separated).

Notes on this clone: TCRdb records a much larger clone's protein for this DNA, with a difference at residue 15 that likely arises from a read error; the protein given is the translation of the DNA. This rearrangement joins TRDV1 to TRDJ1; 10 bases agree with TRDD3. The J gene is absent in TCRdb and was assigned here via DNA matching to germline. The germline CDR1 and CDR2 sequences are TSWWSYY and QGS. CDR3 length equals 18 residues. CDR3 bases: TGTGCTCTTGGGGAACTCTTCCCGATTTACTGGGGGATGGATAGACTCATCTTT. It is translated as CALGELFPIYWGMDRLIF.

As for this clone: The translation of this DNA and the TCRdb protein of a much larger clone differ at residues 5 and 7, probably owing to a read error; the protein shown here is translated from the DNA. The genes are TRDV2 and TRDJ1; 10 nucleotides agree with TRDD3. CDR3 length: 18 residues. The junction had 16 bases not matched to a gene; V was cut back by 3 bases and J by 4 bases. CDR1 and CDR2 (germline): GEAIGNYY, EKD. The CDR3 protein is CACDPTITGGCLNDKLIF. CDR3 bases: TGTGCCTGTGACCCAACAATCACTGGGGGATGCTTAAACGATAAACTCATCTTT.

This clone was seen only a few times. One base away lies a much larger clone, so this may be a sequencing read error. This CDR3 is CACDTKRTGATDKLIF. CDR3 DNA sequence: TGTGCCTGCGACACGAAAAGGACTGGGGCAACCGATAAACTCATCTTT. The rearrangement links TRDV2 to TRDJ1, with TRDD3 matching 7 bases. TCRdb leaves out the J gene; it was filled in here by matching the DNA to germline. The CDR3 covers 16 residues. Germline lookup yields CDR1 GEAIGNYY and CDR2 EKD.

About this clone itself: The amino acid sequence in TCRdb belongs to a much larger clone and departs from this DNA's translation at residue 14, likely a sequencing read error; the sequence shown is translated from the DNA. This rearrangement joins TRDV2 to TRDJ1, with D possibly being TRDD3 (5 bases). Germline V gives CDR1 GEAIGNYY, CDR2 EKD. CDR3 length: 15 residues. In DNA form, the CDR3 reads TGTGCCTGTGACACGTTGGAATTAAACTGGAAGGGACTCACCTTT. It translates to CACDTLELNWKGLTF.

Remarks on this clone: TCRdb shows a much larger clone's protein in place of this DNA's translation, and the two differ at residue 5, likely through a read error; the protein shown is translated from the DNA. This sequence joins TRDV1 and TRDJ1; TRDD3 agrees at 7 bases. The CDR3 has 19 amino acids. Germline V CDR1 and CDR2: TSWWSYY, QGS. V lost 4 bases, J lost 3 bases, and 20 bases stayed unmatched. The CDR3 coding sequence is TGTGCTCTTGGGGGACTTGCTTTACGTACGGATCTGGGGGCCGATAAACTCATCTTT. Protein: CALGGLALRTDLGADKLIF.

About this clone: The protein held in TCRdb is that of a much larger clone and does not match this DNA's translation at residue 12, likely because of a read error; the protein shown is translated from the DNA. V is TRDV2 and J is TRDJ1; 13 bases are a match to TRDD3. TCRdb is silent on the J gene; assignment here came from matching the DNA to germline. Germline-derived CDR1 and CDR2 are GEAIGNYY and EKD. After removal of 2 bases from V and 1 base from J, the junction contained 9 bases not matched to a gene. CDR3 size: 18 residues. The CDR3 loop reads CACDKLLGDTASTDKLIF. As DNA, the CDR3 is TGTGCCTGTGACAAACTACTGGGGGATACGGCCAGCACCGATAAACTCATCTTT.

This clone has a count of ten or more. The amino acid sequence in TCRdb belongs to a much larger clone and departs from this DNA's translation at residue 4, likely a sequencing read error; the sequence shown is translated from the DNA. The chain carries TRDV2 and TRDJ1, with TRDD3 identical over 12 bases. The trim removed 5 bases at V and 1 base at J, leaving 13 bases unmatched. The length of the CDR3 is 18 residues. The germline V gene has CDR1 GEAIGNYY and CDR2 EKD. The CDR3 is CACGTITGGYSSTDKLIF. The CDR3 region has the DNA TGTGCCTGTGGCACGATTACTGGGGGATACTCGTCCACCGATAAACTCATCTTT.

As to this clone: The protein TCRdb lists belongs to a much larger clone and differs from this DNA's translation at residue 3, which points to a read error; the protein shown is made from the DNA. Different DNA sequences within this sample yield the same CDR3. CDR3 bases: TGTGCTTTTGGGGTCCCGGGGACCCTCTTCACCGATAAACTCATCTTT. This sequence encodes CAFGVPGTLFTDKLIF. This chain connects TRDV1 to TRDJ1; TRDD3 is a possible D gene (5 bases). Germline V gene data show CDR1 as TSWWSYY and CDR2 as QGS. The CDR3 is 16 residues long.

Points on this clone: The protein TCRdb gives is from a much larger clone and does not agree with this DNA's translation at residue 6, likely a read error; the protein shown here comes from the DNA. The chain carries TRDV2 and TRDJ3; TRDD3 matches at 9 bases. The J gene comes from matching the DNA to germline here; TCRdb lacks it. The V gene end was trimmed by 0 bases and the J gene end by 2 bases; junction bases not matched to a gene: 7. The CDR3 contains 19 residues. Germline-derived CDR1 and CDR2 are GEAIGNYY and EKD. This CDR3 is CACDTVRWGITWDTRQMFF. The CDR3 DNA reads TGTGCCTGTGACACCGTCCGGTGGGGGATAACCTGGGACACCCGACAGATGTTTTTC.

Worth noting for this clone: Only one base separates this from a far larger clonotype, so it likely reflects a read error. Additional DNA sequences in this sample encode the identical CDR3. The CDR3: CACDRLGDTGSWDTRQMFF. The CDR3 DNA sequence: TGTGCCTGTGACCGTCTAGGGGATACGGGCTCCTGGGACACCCGACAGATGTTTTTC. The chain carries TRDV2 and TRDJ3, with TRDD3 matching over 9 bases. Germline matching of the DNA provided the J gene here, since TCRdb leaves it blank. The germline CDR1 and CDR2 sequences are GEAIGNYY and EKD. The CDR3 runs to 19 residues. With V trimmed by 3 bases and J by 0 bases, 8 bases remained unmatched.

This clone turned up a few times. TCRdb pairs this DNA with a much larger clone's protein that differs at residue 4, likely a read error; the protein shown was translated from the DNA. This rearrangement joins TRDV2 to TRDJ1; 11 nucleotides align to TRDD3. In the absence of a J gene in TCRdb, the DNA was matched to germline to assign it here. Germline loops: CDR1 GEAIGNYY, CDR2 EKD. The CDR3 consists of 19 residues. The CDR3 sequence is CACGTLPLLGDNDTDKLIF. CDR3 nucleotide sequence: TGTGCCTGTGGCACCCTCCCGTTACTGGGGGATAATGACACCGATAAACTCATCTTT.

This clone was observed a handful of times. TCRdb records a much larger clone's protein for this DNA, with a difference at residue 14 that likely arises from a read error; the protein given is the translation of the DNA. No J gene was assigned, while the V gene was called as TRDV2; the table's D call, TRDD3, has no DNA check behind it. There are 16 residues in the CDR3. Germline V gives CDR1 GEAIGNYY, CDR2 EKD. In DNA, the CDR3 is TGTGCCTGTGACACCTTGGTTGGGGCGTACACCGATAAACCCATCTTT. This translates into CACDTLVGAYTDKPIF.

This clone was observed a handful of times. A far larger clone is only one base removed, so a read error is likely. Other DNA sequences within the sample encode an identical CDR3. This chain uses TRDV1 with TRDJ1, with 9 nucleotides matching TRDD3. The CDR3 spans 19 residues. The V segment lost 3 bases and the J segment 6 bases; nucleotides outside the gene matches: 20. The germline CDR1 and CDR2 sequences are TSWWSYY and QGS. In DNA, the CDR3 is TGTGCTCTTGGGGACCACGGCGTCGGGCTGGGGGATCCTCAAAATAAACTCATCTTT. Its translation is CALGDHGVGLGDPQNKLIF.

Points on this clone: A read error likely explains why the TCRdb protein, taken from a much larger clone, differs from this DNA's translation at residue 17; the protein shown is translated from the DNA. The chain links TRDV1 to TRDJ1; D unclear. Here the J gene came from matching the DNA to germline, since TCRdb omits it. This CDR3 spans 22 amino acids. With 0 bases removed from V and 3 bases from J, the gap between germline ends came to 32 bases. Germline values: CDR1 TSWWSYY, CDR2 QGS. CDR3 nucleotide sequence: TGTGCTCTTGGGGAACTCAAACCAAACCCGAAGGGACCCGCACAGTACGCCGATAAACTCATCTTT. The encoded protein is CALGELKPNPKGPAQYADKLIF.